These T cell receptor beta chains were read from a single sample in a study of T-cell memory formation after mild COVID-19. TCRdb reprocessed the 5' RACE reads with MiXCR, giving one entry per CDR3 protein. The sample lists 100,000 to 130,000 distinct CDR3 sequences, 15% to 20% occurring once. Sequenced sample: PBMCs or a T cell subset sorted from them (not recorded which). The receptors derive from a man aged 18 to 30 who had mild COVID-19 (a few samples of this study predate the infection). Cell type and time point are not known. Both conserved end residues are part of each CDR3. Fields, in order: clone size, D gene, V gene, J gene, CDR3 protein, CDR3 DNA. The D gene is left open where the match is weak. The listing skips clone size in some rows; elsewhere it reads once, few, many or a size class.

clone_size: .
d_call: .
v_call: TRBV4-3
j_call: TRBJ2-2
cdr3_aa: CASSQDHRANTGELFF
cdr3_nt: TGCGCCAGCAGCCAAGATCACAGGGCCAACACCGGGGAGCTGTTTTTT

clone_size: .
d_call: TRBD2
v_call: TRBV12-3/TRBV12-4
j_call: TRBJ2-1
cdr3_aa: CASSHGGVAGNYNEQFF
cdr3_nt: TGTGCCAGCAGTCACGGGGGGGTAGCGGGGAACTACAATGAGCAGTTCTTC

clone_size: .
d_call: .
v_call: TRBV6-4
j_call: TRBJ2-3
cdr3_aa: CASSDGGASTDTQYF
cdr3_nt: TGTGCCAGCAGTGACGGGGGGGCTAGCACAGATACGCAGTATTTT

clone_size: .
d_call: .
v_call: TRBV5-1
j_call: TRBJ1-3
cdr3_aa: CASSFGLENTIYF
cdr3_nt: TGCGCCAGCAGCTTTGGTCTTGAGAACACCATATATTTT

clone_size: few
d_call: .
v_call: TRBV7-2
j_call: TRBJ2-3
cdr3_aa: CASSSPANTQYF
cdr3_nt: TGTGCCAGCAGCTCCCCGGCGAATACGCAGTATTTT

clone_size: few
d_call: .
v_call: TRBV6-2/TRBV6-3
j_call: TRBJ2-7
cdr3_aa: CASAAPTGTYEQYF
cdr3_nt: TGTGCCAGCGCCGCCCCAACTGGTACCTACGAGCAGTACTTC

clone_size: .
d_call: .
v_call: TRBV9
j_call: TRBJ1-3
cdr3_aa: CASSPFEGSSGNTIYF
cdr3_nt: TGTGCCAGCAGCCCATTCGAGGGGAGCTCTGGAAACACCATATATTTT

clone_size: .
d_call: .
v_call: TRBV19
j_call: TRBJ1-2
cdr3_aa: CASSIRNGPYGYTF
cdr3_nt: TGTGCCAGTAGTATCCGGAACGGACCATATGGCTACACCTTC

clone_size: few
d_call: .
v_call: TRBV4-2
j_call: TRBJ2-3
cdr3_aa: CASSPQRAGLSWDTQYF
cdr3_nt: TGTGCCAGCAGCCCCCAAAGGGCAGGGCTCTCGTGGGATACGCAGTATTTT

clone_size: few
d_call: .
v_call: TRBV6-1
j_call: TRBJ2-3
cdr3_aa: CASEHTDTQYF
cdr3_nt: TGTGCCAGTGAGCACACAGATACGCAGTATTTT

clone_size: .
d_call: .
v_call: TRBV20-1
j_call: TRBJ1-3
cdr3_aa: CSASRTGNTIYF
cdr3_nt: TGCAGTGCTAGTCGAACTGGAAACACCATATATTTT

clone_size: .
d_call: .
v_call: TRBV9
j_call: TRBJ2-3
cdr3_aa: CASSALNPWGIQDTQYF
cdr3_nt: TGTGCCAGCAGCGCCTTAAACCCTTGGGGGATTCAGGATACGCAGTATTTT

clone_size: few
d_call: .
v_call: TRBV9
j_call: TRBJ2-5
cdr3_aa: CASSAGPMETQYF
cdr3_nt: TGTGCCAGCAGCGCCGGCCCGATGGAGACCCAGTACTTC

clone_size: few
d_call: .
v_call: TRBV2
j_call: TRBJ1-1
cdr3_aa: CASRAVRENTEAFF
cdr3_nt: TGTGCCAGCAGGGCAGTCAGGGAGAACACTGAAGCTTTCTTT

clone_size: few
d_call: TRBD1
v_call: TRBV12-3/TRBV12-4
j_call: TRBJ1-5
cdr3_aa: CASSLLGTGGNQPQHF
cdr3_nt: TGTGCCAGCAGTTTACTTGGGACAGGGGGCAATCAGCCCCAGCATTTT

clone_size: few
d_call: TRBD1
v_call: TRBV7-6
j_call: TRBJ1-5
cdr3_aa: CASSSTGTGNQPQHF
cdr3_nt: TGTGCCAGCAGCTCGACCGGGACAGGGAATCAGCCCCAGCATTTT

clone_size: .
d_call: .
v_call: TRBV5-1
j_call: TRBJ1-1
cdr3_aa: CASSWGASTEAFF
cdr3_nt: TGCGCCAGCAGCTGGGGGGCGTCCACTGAAGCTTTCTTT

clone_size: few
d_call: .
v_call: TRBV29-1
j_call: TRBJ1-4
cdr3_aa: CSGRAAGEKLFF
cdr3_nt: TGCAGCGGCCGGGCGGCGGGTGAAAAACTGTTTTTT

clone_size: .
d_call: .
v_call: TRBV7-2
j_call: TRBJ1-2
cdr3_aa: CASSRNQGNYGYTF
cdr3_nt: TGTGCCAGCAGCAGAAACCAGGGGAACTATGGCTACACCTTC

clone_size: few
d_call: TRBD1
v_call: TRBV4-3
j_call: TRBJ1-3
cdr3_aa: CASSQDRGPGNTIYF
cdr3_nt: TGCGCCAGCAGCCAAGACAGGGGGCCTGGAAACACCATATATTTT

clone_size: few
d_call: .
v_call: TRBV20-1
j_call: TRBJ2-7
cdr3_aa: CSARDLKGVYEQYF
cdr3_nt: TGCAGTGCTAGAGATCTAAAGGGAGTGTACGAGCAGTACTTC

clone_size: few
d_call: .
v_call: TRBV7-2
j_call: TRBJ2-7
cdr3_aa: CASSLVTNYEQYF
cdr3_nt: TGTGCCAGCAGCTTAGTGACCAACTACGAGCAGTACTTC

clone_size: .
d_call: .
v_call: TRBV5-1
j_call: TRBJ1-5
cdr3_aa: CASSLAVVAVDYNQPQHF
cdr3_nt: TGCGCCAGCAGCTTGGCCGTGGTGGCGGTGGATTACAATCAGCCCCAGCATTTT

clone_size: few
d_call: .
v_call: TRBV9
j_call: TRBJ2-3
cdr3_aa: CASSALNTDTQYF
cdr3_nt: TGTGCCAGCAGCGCTCTCAACACAGATACGCAGTATTTT